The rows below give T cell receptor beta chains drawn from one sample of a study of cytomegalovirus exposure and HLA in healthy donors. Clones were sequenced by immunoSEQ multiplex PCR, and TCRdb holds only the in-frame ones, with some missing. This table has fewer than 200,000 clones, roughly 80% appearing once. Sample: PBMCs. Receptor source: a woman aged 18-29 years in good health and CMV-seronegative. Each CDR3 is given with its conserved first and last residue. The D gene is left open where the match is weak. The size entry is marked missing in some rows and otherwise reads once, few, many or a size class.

CDR3 DNA: TGTGCCAGCAGGGGACGGGGGGGGGCCTATGGCTACACCTTC
CDR3 protein: CASRGRGGAYGYTF
V gene: TRBV25-1
D gene: NA
J gene: TRBJ1-2
clone size: NA

CDR3 DNA: TGCGCCAGCAGCCCGAGGGACAGGGGGGTGTACGAGCAGTACTTC
CDR3 protein: CASSPRDRGVYEQYF
V gene: TRBV5-1
D gene: TRBD1
J gene: TRBJ2-7
clone size: NA

CDR3 DNA: TGTGCCAGCCACAGCCTCCCCTACAATGAGCAGTTCTTC
CDR3 protein: CASHSLPYNEQFF
V gene: TRBV7-6
D gene: NA
J gene: TRBJ2-1
clone size: NA

CDR3 DNA: TGTGCCAGCAGCTTCTCACCGGCGCGGGGAAAACTGTTTTTT
CDR3 protein: CASSFSPARGKLFF
V gene: TRBV7-2
D gene: NA
J gene: TRBJ1-4
clone size: NA

CDR3 DNA: TGTGCCAGCAGTGACGCCGGGACTAGCGTCTTAAATGAGCAGTTCTTC
CDR3 protein: CASSDAGTSVLNEQFF
V gene: TRBV6-1
D gene: TRBD2
J gene: TRBJ2-1
clone size: few

CDR3 DNA: TGTGCCAGCAGTTTCGGTTACGAGCAGTACTTC
CDR3 protein: CASSFGYEQYF
V gene: TRBV28
D gene: NA
J gene: TRBJ2-7
clone size: NA

CDR3 DNA: TGTGCCAGCAAGGGCCTTCGGGAGCCCGGGGAGCTGTTTTTT
CDR3 protein: CASKGLREPGELFF
V gene: TRBV28
D gene: NA
J gene: TRBJ2-2
clone size: once

CDR3 DNA: TGTGCCAGCAGTGCCCGACTGAACACCGGGGAGCTGTTTTTT
CDR3 protein: CASSARLNTGELFF
V gene: TRBV2
D gene: NA
J gene: TRBJ2-2
clone size: NA

CDR3 DNA: TGCGCCAGCAGCCTTTATGGACAGGGGGCTCATGGCTACACCTTC
CDR3 protein: CASSLYGQGAHGYTF
V gene: TRBV4-3
D gene: TRBD1
J gene: TRBJ1-2
clone size: NA

CDR3 DNA: TGCGCCAGCAGCCTCCAGGCACTAGCCAAAAACATTCAGTACTTC
CDR3 protein: CASSLQALAKNIQYF
V gene: TRBV4-1
D gene: NA
J gene: TRBJ2-4
clone size: NA

CDR3 DNA: TGTGCCACCAGCAGAGTTGGTAGCGACTACGAGCAGTACTTC
CDR3 protein: CATSRVGSDYEQYF
V gene: TRBV15
D gene: NA
J gene: TRBJ2-7
clone size: NA

CDR3 DNA: TGTGCCACTCGGGTAGCGGGATCCTACAATGAGCAGTTCTTC
CDR3 protein: CATRVAGSYNEQFF
V gene: TRBV28
D gene: TRBD2
J gene: TRBJ2-1
clone size: NA

CDR3 DNA: TGTGCCTGGAGAGGGACAGGGGGTCCAGCTTTCTTT
CDR3 protein: CAWRGTGGPAFF
V gene: TRBV30
D gene: TRBD1
J gene: TRBJ1-1
clone size: NA

CDR3 DNA: TGTGCCAGCAGTTATCCGGGACAGGGGTCCTATGGCTACACCTTC
CDR3 protein: CASSYPGQGSYGYTF
V gene: TRBV7-2
D gene: TRBD1
J gene: TRBJ1-2
clone size: NA

CDR3 DNA: TGTGCCAGCAGCCAAGATCAGCGGGAGGGCCCCGGGGAGCTGTTTTTT
CDR3 protein: CASSQDQREGPGELFF
V gene: TRBV14
D gene: TRBD2
J gene: TRBJ2-2
clone size: NA

CDR3 DNA: TGTGCCAGCAGTTCCCAGGAGGGTGGGGAGCTGTTTTTT
CDR3 protein: CASSSQEGGELFF
V gene: TRBV28
D gene: NA
J gene: TRBJ2-2
clone size: NA

CDR3 DNA: TGTGCCAGCAGCGGACAGGGCCTATACGAGCAGTACTTC
CDR3 protein: CASSGQGLYEQYF
V gene: TRBV11-2
D gene: TRBD1
J gene: TRBJ2-7
clone size: few

CDR3 DNA: TGTGCCAGCAGTCGACAGGGGGCGCCCGGTGAAAAACTGTTTTTT
CDR3 protein: CASSRQGAPGEKLFF
V gene: TRBV27
D gene: TRBD1
J gene: TRBJ1-4
clone size: NA

CDR3 DNA: TGCGCCAGCAGCCAAGATCGGACATATAGCAATCAGCCCCAGCATTTT
CDR3 protein: CASSQDRTYSNQPQHF
V gene: TRBV4-1
D gene: NA
J gene: TRBJ1-5
clone size: few

CDR3 DNA: TGTGCCAGTAGTATACCCGGCCAGGGCGGCGTCTATGGCTACACCTTC
CDR3 protein: CASSIPGQGGVYGYTF
V gene: TRBV19
D gene: NA
J gene: TRBJ1-2
clone size: NA

CDR3 DNA: TGTGCCAGTAGTGCGGGCCCGGTCTCCTACAATGAGCAGTTCTTC
CDR3 protein: CASSAGPVSYNEQFF
V gene: TRBV19
D gene: NA
J gene: TRBJ2-1
clone size: NA

CDR3 DNA: TGTGCCAGCAGCGAGGACAATGGACAGCGAGACTATGGCTACACCTTC
CDR3 protein: CASSEDNGQRDYGYTF
V gene: TRBV28
D gene: NA
J gene: TRBJ1-2
clone size: NA

CDR3 DNA: TGTGCCAGCAGCTCCCCGGGACTAGCGATCAATGAGCAGTTCTTC
CDR3 protein: CASSSPGLAINEQFF
V gene: TRBV9
D gene: TRBD2
J gene: TRBJ2-1
clone size: NA

CDR3 DNA: TGTGCCAGCAGTGAATCGTACACAGATACGCAGTATTTT
CDR3 protein: CASSESYTDTQYF
V gene: TRBV25-1
D gene: NA
J gene: TRBJ2-3
clone size: NA

CDR3 DNA: TGTGCCTGGAGTGTAGGGGCTAGCGGAAAATACAATGAGCAGTTCTTC
CDR3 protein: CAWSVGASGKYNEQFF
V gene: TRBV30
D gene: TRBD2
J gene: TRBJ2-1
clone size: NA